This T cell receptor (beta chain) is from a study of spatial heterogeneity in lung cancer (dated by TCRdb to the late 2010s). Some background on the complete study: Beta-chain transcripts were consistently detected in greater numbers than alpha-chain transcripts, which likely reflects a higher abundance of beta-chain transcripts. In tumor regions, TCR transcript counts showed a strong correlation with a T cell transcriptional module score from matched bulk RNA-seq. In the raw uncorrected reads, each unique combination of TCR and UMI appeared more than ten times on average. TCR alpha and beta repertoires were quantitatively compared across multiple tumor regions, matched nontumor lung and blood in non-small cell lung cancer. Nonsynonymous mutation counts, determined by whole-exome sequencing of tumor tissue, were related to features of the TCR repertoire. At surgery, over 200 tumor regions, roughly 63 matched nontumor lung samples and 56 PBMC samples were TCR-sequenced for both alpha and beta chains.

This clonotype is described as medium-sized (0.01 to 0.1%). This receptor's antigen is unknown. Base qualities are not at hand, and no much larger clone is one base apart. From a lookup of the germline V gene, CDR1 and CDR2 are SGHRS and YFSETQ. The V end loses 7 bases and the J end loses 6 bases, and a stretch of 10 bases separates them. The CDR3 goes from the cysteine to the phenylalanine over 12 residues. Only the CDR3 region is kept as DNA, spanning 36 bases read in frame from base 1. The sample's time point label, in plain terms: sample taken at primary tumor resection. The donors were some 72 patients from the lung TRACERx cohort who had early-stage, untreated non-small cell lung cancer. For TCR sequencing, whole RNA was extracted from tumor and nontumor lung tissue, or from cryopreserved PBMC samples, and no cell sorting was done. A patient was chosen for TCR sequencing only when enough RNA was available from at least two tumor regions. Before selection, tumor and adjacent nontumor lung specimens were reviewed by a lung pathologist.

General study outcomes and caveats: The tumor nonsynonymous mutation count correlated with the number of expanded intratumoral alpha and beta TCRs. TCR-seq was estimated to cover only around 7.2% of tumor T cells for alpha chains and approximately 12% for beta chains. Additional single-cell paired TCR alpha and beta sequencing was considered necessary to confirm, at a functional level, the hypothesis that regional TCRs recognize regional mutations. Counts of ubiquitous and regional expanded TCRs were found to correlate with counts of ubiquitous and regional nonsynonymous mutations, respectively.

Libraries were built with 5' RACE. Sequencing was performed on a NextSeq 500. The TCR library protocol attached a unique molecular identifier to each TCR cDNA molecule to allow correction of PCR and sequencing errors. The study's processing was this. Decombinator tools were used for TCR identification, UMI-based error correction and CDR3 extraction. Expanded TCRs were defined as those above a frequency of 2 per 1,000, corresponding to the top 1% of the tumor frequency distribution. Expanded tumor TCRs statistically deemed absent (corrected P<0.05) from at least one tumor region were classed as regional, and all other expanded tumor TCRs were classed as ubiquitous. Each repertoire was subsampled 100 times to 5,000 TCRs, after which Renyi diversity was computed with the R vegan package. To build CDR3 similarity networks, amino acid triplet string-kernel similarity was used, and CDR3s were connected when their pairwise similarity was above 0.82. TCRdb reworked the public reads: Q25 trimming with fastp, MiXCR clone assembly, productive beta chains retained. All rows with the same CDR3 protein become a single entry with the most common DNA and genes. These V and J calls derive from TCRdb rather than the authors' analysis. For this sample there are about 2,000 distinct CDR3 sequences; about 8% appear just once. 20% to 25% of the sample belongs to the ten largest clones.

This specimen was lung tumor tissue, taken at surgery. The rearranged segments are TRBV5-1 and TRBJ2-2; matching of 5 bases hints at TRBD1 as the D gene. The TCR sequence derives from a male donor with early-stage non-small cell lung cancer. The CDR3 region reads CASQGSAGELFF. The sequenced DNA is TGCGCCAGCCAGGGAAGCGCCGGGGAGCTGTTTTTT.